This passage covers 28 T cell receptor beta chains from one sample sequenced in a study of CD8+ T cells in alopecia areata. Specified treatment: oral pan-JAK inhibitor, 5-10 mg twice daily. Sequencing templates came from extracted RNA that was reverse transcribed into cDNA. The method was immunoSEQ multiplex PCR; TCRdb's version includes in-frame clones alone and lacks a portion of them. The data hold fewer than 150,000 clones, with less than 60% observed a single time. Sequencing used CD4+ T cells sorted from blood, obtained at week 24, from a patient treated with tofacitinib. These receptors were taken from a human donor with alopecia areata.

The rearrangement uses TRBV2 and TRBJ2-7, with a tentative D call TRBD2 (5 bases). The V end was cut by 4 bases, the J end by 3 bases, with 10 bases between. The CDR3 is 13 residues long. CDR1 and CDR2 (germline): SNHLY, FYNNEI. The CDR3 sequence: CASSGPGSYEQYF. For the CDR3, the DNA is TGTGCCAGCAGTGGGCCGGGAAGCTACGAGCAGTACTTC.

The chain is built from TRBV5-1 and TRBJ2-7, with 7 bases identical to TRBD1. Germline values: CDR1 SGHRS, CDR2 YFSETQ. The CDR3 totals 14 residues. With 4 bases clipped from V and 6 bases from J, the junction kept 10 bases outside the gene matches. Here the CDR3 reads CASSPAQTGIEQYF. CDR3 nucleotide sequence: TGCGCCAGCAGCCCCGCCCAGACAGGGATCGAGCAGTACTTC.

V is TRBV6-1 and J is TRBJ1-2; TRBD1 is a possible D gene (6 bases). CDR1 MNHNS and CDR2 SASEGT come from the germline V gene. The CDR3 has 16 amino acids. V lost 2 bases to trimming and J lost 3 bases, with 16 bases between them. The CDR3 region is CASSEKGGQSDYGYTF. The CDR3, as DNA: TGTGCCAGCAGTGAAAAGGGAGGACAGAGTGACTATGGCTACACCTTC.

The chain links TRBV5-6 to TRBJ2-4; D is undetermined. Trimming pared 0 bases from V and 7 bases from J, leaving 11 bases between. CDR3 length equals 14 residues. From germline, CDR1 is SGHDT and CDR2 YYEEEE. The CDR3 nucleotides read TGTGCCAGCAGCTTGGTGGAAAGGCCGAACATTCAGTACTTC. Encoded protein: CASSLVERPNIQYF.

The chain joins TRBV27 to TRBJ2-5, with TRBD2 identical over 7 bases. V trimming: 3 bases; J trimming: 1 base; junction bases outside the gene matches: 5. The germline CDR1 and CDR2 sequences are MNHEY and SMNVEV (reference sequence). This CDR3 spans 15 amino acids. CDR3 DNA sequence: TGTGCCAGCAGTTTGCACCCTAGCGGCCAAGAGACCCAGTACTTC. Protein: CASSLHPSGQETQYF.

For the CDR3, the DNA is TGTGCCAGCAGCCCAGGGACAGGGTATAGGAATGAGCAGTTCTTC. It encodes CASSPGTGYRNEQFF. V and J are TRBV11-3 and TRBJ2-1; 9 bases map to TRBD1. CDR1 SGHNT and CDR2 YENEEA come from the germline V gene. V gave up 5 bases and J gave up 7 bases; unmatched junction bases: 9. The CDR3 sequence is 15 residues long.

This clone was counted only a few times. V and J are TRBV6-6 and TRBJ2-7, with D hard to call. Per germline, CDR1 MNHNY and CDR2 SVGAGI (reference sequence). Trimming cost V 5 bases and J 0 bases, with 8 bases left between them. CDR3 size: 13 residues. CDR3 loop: CASSRDISYEQYF. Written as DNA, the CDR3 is TGTGCCAGCAGTCGTGACATCTCCTACGAGCAGTACTTC.

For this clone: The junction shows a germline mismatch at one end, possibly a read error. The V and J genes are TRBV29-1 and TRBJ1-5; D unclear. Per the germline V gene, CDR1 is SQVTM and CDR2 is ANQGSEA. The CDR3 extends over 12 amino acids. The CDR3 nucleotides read TGCAGCGTCGAAGTGGAGGGAGGGCCCCAGCATTTT. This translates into CSVEVEGGPQHF.

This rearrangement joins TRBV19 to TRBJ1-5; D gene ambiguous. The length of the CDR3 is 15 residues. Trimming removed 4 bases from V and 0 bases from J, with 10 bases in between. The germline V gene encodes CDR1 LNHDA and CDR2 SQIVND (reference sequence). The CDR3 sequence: CASSTLSDSNQPQHF. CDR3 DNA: TGTGCCAGTAGTACCCTCAGCGATAGCAATCAGCCCCAGCATTTT.

The CDR3 protein is CASSPGGSGANVLTF. CDR3 DNA: TGTGCCAGCAGCCCTGGGGGCTCTGGGGCCAACGTCCTGACTTTC. The chain links TRBV6-5 to TRBJ2-6, with D perhaps given as TRBD1 or TRBD2 (5 bases each). The CDR3 loop spans 15 amino acids. V shed 6 bases and J shed 0 bases, with 9 bases lying between them. Germline CDR1 and CDR2: MNHEY and SVGAGI.

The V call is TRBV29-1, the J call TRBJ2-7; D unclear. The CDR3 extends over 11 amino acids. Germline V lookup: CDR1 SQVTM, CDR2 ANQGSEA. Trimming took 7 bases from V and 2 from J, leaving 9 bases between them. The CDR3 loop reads CSASTTYEQYF. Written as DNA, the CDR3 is TGCAGCGCAAGTACAACCTACGAGCAGTACTTC.

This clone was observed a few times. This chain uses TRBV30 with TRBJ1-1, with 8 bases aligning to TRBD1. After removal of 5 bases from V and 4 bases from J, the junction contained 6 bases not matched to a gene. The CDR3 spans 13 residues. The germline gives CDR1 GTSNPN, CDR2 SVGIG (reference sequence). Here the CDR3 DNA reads TGTGCCTGGGAAGGACAGGGAGGCACTGAAGCTTTCTTT. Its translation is CAWEGQGGTEAFF. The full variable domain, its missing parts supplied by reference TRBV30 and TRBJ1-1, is SQTIHQWPATLVQPVGSPLSLECTVEGTSNPNLYWYRQAAGRGLQLLFYSVGIGQISSEVPQNLSASRPQDRQFILSSKKLLLSDSGFYLCAWEGQGGTEAFFGQGTRLTVV.

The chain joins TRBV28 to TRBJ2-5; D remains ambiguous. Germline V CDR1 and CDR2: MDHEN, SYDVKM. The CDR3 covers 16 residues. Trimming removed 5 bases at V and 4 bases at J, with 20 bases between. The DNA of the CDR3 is TGTGCCAGCAGTCCCTGGCACCCAGCTAGGATAGAGACCCAGTACTTC. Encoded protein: CASSPWHPARIETQYF.

CDR3 bases: TGTGCCAGCAGTTATGTAAGGGGGGCGGCCCACAATGAAAAACTGTTTTTT. Protein product: CASSYVRGAAHNEKLFF. The V call is TRBV27, the J call TRBJ1-4; weak D call: TRBD1 (6 bases). The V gene's germline CDR1 is MNHEY and CDR2 SMNVEV (reference sequence). With 4 bases removed from V and 5 bases from J, the gap between germline ends came to 20 bases. This CDR3 region has 17 residues.

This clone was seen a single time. The CDR3 sequence: CAWRGQGYEQYF. The CDR3 coding sequence is TGTGCCTGGCGGGGACAGGGCTACGAGCAGTACTTC. The gene calls are TRBV30 and TRBJ2-7, with 9 nucleotides matching TRBD1. The CDR3 has 12 residues. Per the germline V gene, CDR1 is GTSNPN and CDR2 is SVGIG (reference sequence). V lost 5 bases and J lost 3; bases outside the gene matches: 2. Drawing the rest from reference TRBV30 and TRBJ2-7, the complete variable domain is SQTIHQWPATLVQPVGSPLSLECTVEGTSNPNLYWYRQAAGRGLQLLFYSVGIGQISSEVPQNLSASRPQDRQFILSSKKLLLSDSGFYLCAWRGQGYEQYFGPGTRLTVT.

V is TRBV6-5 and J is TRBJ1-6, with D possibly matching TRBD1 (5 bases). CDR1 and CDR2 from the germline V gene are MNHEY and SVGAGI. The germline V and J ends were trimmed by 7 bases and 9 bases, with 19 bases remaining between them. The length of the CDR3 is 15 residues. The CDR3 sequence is CASTSGTPLFSPLHF. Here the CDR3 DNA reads TGTGCCAGCACTAGCGGGACTCCTTTATTTTCACCCCTCCACTTT.

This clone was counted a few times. The DNA of the CDR3 is TGTGCCAGCAGTTACTCGGGGACTAGCGGCTACGAGCAGTACTTC. This encodes CASSYSGTSGYEQYF. The J gene is TRBJ2-7, the V gene TRBV6-5; 11 bases align to TRBD2. CDR3 length: 15 residues. Germline values: CDR1 MNHEY, CDR2 SVGAGI. V trimming: 0 bases; J trimming: 3 bases; junction bases outside the gene matches: 1.

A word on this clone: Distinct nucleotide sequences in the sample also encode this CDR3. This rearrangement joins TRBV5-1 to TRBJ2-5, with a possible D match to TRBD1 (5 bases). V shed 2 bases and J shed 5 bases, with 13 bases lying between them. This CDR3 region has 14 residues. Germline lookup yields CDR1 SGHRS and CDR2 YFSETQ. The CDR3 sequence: CASSLRDSLETQYF. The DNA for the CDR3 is TGCGCCAGCAGCTTAAGAGACAGTTTGGAGACCCAGTACTTC.

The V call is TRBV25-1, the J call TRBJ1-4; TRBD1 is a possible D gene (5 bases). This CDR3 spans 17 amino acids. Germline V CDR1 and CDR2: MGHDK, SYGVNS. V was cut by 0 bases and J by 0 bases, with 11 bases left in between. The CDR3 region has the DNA TGTGCCAGCAGTGAATATGAGGGGACGACAACTAATGAAAAACTGTTTTTT. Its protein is CASSEYEGTTTNEKLFF.

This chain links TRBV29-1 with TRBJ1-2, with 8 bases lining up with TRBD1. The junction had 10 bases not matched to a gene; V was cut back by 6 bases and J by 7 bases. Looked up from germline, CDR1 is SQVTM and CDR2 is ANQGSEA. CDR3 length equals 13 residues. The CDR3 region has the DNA TGCAGCGTGGGGGAACAGGGGGATGGTGGCTACACCTTC. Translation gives CSVGEQGDGGYTF.

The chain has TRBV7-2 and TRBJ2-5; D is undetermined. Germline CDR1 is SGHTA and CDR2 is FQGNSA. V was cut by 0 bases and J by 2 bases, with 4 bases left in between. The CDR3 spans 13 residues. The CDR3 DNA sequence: TGTGCCAGCAGCTTAGCAGATCAAGAGACCCAGTACTTC. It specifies CASSLADQETQYF.

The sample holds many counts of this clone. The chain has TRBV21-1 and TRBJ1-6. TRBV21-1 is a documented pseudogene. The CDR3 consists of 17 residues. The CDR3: CASSTSELDPKLESLHF. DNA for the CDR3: TGTGCCAGCAGCACTTCCGAGTTGGACCCCAAGCTGGAGTCCCTCCACTTT.

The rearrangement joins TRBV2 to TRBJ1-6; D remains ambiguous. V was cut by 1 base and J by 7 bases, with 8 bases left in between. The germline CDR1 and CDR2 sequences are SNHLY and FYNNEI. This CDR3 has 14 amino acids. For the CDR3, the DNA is TGTGCCAGCAGTGAAGGGGTCTCCAATTCACCCCTCCACTTT. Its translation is CASSEGVSNSPLHF.

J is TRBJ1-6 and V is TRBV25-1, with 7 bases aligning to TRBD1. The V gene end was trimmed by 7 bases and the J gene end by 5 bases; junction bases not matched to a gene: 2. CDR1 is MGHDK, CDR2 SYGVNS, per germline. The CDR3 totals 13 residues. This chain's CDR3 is CASKGTDNSPLHF. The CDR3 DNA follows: TGTGCCAGCAAGGGGACAGATAATTCACCCCTCCACTTT. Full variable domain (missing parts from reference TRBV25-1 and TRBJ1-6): EADIYQTPRYLVIGTGKKITLECSQTMGHDKMYWYQQDPGMELHLIHYSYGVNSTEKGDLSSESTVSRIRTEHFPLTLESARPSHTSQYLCASKGTDNSPLHFGNGTRLTVT.

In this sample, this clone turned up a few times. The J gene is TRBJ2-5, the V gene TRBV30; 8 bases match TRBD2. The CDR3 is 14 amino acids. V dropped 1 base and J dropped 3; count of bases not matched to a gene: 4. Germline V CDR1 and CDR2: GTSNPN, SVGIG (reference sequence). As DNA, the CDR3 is TGTGCCTGGAGTGGAGGTAGCGGGAAAGAGACCCAGTACTTC. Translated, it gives CAWSGGSGKETQYF. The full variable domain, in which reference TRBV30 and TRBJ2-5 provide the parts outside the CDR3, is SQTIHQWPATLVQPVGSPLSLECTVEGTSNPNLYWYRQAAGRGLQLLFYSVGIGQISSEVPQNLSASRPQDRQFILSSKKLLLSDSGFYLCAWSGGSGKETQYFGPGTRLLVL.

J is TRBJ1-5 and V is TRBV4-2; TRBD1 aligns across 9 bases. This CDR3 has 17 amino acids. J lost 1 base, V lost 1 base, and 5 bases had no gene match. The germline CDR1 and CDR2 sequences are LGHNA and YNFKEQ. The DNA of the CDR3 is TGTGCCAGCAGCCAAGTAGTGGGACAGGGAAGCAATCAGCCCCAGCATTTT. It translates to CASSQVVGQGSNQPQHF.

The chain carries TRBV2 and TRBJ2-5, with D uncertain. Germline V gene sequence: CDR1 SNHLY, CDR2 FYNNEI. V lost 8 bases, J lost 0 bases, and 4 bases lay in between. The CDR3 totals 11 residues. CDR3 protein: CASSYQETQYF. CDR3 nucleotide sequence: TGTGCCAGCTCATACCAAGAGACCCAGTACTTC.

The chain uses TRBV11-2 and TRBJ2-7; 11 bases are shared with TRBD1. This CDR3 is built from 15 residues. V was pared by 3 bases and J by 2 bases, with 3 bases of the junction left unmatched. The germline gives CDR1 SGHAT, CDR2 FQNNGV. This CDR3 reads CASSLGQGETYEQYF. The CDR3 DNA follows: TGTGCCAGCAGCTTGGGACAGGGGGAAACCTACGAGCAGTACTTC.